The 15 T cell receptor beta chains below come from one sample, sequenced in a study of shared clonotypes between healthy human individuals. Using immunoSEQ multiplex PCR, the repertoire was profiled, and TCRdb retains in-frame clones only, with some absent. The data contain about a million clones, about 80% of them singletons. Sequencing was carried out using memory CD4+ T cells from PBMCs. The sample's subset: CD45RA-negative fraction. The receptors come from a man in his late teens or twenties in good health. Some clones in this sample may be carry-over from other donors' samples.

The V gene is TRBV11-2, the J gene TRBJ1-2, with D uncertain. Germline V gene sequence: CDR1 SGHAT, CDR2 FQNNGV. The CDR3 spans 14 residues. Between the trimmed V and J ends, which lost 0 bases and 9 bases, there was a span of 14 bases. CDR3: CASSLDLYSSSYTF. CDR3 nucleotides: TGTGCCAGCAGCTTAGATCTCTACAGTTCTAGCTACACCTTC.

Comment on this clone: The same CDR3 arises from other DNA sequences in this sample as well. The genes are TRBV28 and TRBJ2-7; the D gene is possibly TRBD2 (5 bases). The CDR3 spans 13 residues. Trimming removed 6 bases from V and 3 bases from J, with 12 bases in between. CDR1 is MDHEN, CDR2 SYDVKM, per germline. CDR3 nucleotides: TGTGCCAGCAGCCGCGGACTTAACTACGAGCAGTACTTC. As protein: CASSRGLNYEQYF.

Of note for this clone: With a much larger clone just one base away, this may be a read error. The chain links TRBV5-4 to TRBJ1-5; 7 bases match TRBD1. Germline V lookup: CDR1 SGHNT, CDR2 YYREEE (reference sequence). This CDR3 spans 13 amino acids. V trimming: 2 bases; J trimming: 4 bases; junction bases outside the gene matches: 0. The chain's CDR3 is CASSLQGNQPQHF. CDR3 DNA: TGTGCCAGCAGCTTACAGGGGAATCAGCCCCAGCATTTT.

This clone occurred once. V and J are TRBV30 and TRBJ1-1; TRBD1 might be the D (5 bases). Deletions cut 0 bases from V and 11 bases from J, with 10 bases between. CDR1 is GTSNPN and CDR2 is SVGIG in the germline V gene (reference sequence). CDR3 length: 11 residues. The CDR3, as DNA: TGTGCCTGGAGTGTACGGGACCGGGCTTTCTTT. Its protein is CAWSVRDRAFF.

There are a few counts of this clone. The chain employs TRBV7-3 and TRBJ1-1; D remains unclear. The V and J ends lost 3 bases and 4 bases respectively, with 12 bases between them. CDR3 length: 14 residues. Germline-derived CDR1 and CDR2 are SGHTA and FQGTGA. The CDR3 sequence: CASSLGSDGTEAFF. In DNA form, the CDR3 reads TGTGCCAGCAGCTTGGGATCCGACGGCACTGAAGCTTTCTTT.

This chain uses TRBV4-1 with TRBJ1-5, with D unresolved. CDR3 length: 13 amino acids. Trimming pared 0 bases from V and 9 bases from J, leaving 9 bases between. The germline V gene encodes CDR1 MGHRA and CDR2 YSYEKL. The CDR3 is CASSQDPNTPQHF. Written as DNA, the CDR3 is TGCGCCAGCAGCCAAGACCCAAACACGCCCCAGCATTTT.

The chain joins TRBV7-3 to TRBJ1-1; no firm D call. Trimming took 5 bases from V and 0 from J, leaving 7 bases between them. CDR3 length: 13 amino acids. CDR1 and CDR2 from the germline V gene are SGHTA and FQGTGA. The CDR3 DNA sequence: TGTGCCAGCAGCGCCCTAATGAACACTGAAGCTTTCTTT. It translates to CASSALMNTEAFF. Looking up the rest from reference TRBV7-3 and TRBJ1-1 gives the full variable domain: GAGVSQTPSNKVTEKGKYVELRCDPISGHTALYWYRQSLGQGPEFLIYFQGTGAADDSGLPNDRFFAVRPEGSVSTLKIQRTERGDSAVYLCASSALMNTEAFFGQGTRLTVV.

This chain joins TRBV6-1 and TRBJ1-3; D remains ambiguous. Trimming cost V 6 bases and J 4 bases, with 10 bases left between them. The germline gives CDR1 MNHNS, CDR2 SASEGT. CDR3 length equals 13 residues. The CDR3, as DNA: TGTGCCAGCAGCATTGAGCAGGGAAACACCATATATTTT. Protein: CASSIEQGNTIYF.

This sequence joins TRBV6-5 and TRBJ1-2; D is undetermined. Germline V CDR1 and CDR2: MNHEY, SVGAGI. V was trimmed by 5 bases and J by 2 bases, leaving 12 bases between them. CDR3 length: 14 amino acids. CDR3 in amino acids: CASSTGPENYGYTF. The CDR3 DNA is TGTGCCAGCAGTACCGGGCCAGAGAACTATGGCTACACCTTC.

The chain has TRBV18 and TRBJ2-7; 9 bases are a match to TRBD1. V shed 5 bases and J 6 bases; nucleotides not matched to a gene: 8. This CDR3 spans 14 amino acids. The germline gives CDR1 KGHSH, CDR2 LQKENI. CDR3 nucleotides: TGTGCCAGCTCATCTGGGACAGGGTCGGTCGAGCAGTACTTC. Encoded protein: CASSSGTGSVEQYF.

This sequence joins TRBV19 and TRBJ1-3, with TRBD1 identical over 9 bases. V was clipped by 6 bases and J by 4 bases; unmatched bases: 4. The CDR3 loop spans 14 amino acids. Germline-derived CDR1 and CDR2 are LNHDA and SQIVND (reference sequence). CDR3 bases: TGTGCCAGTAGAAACAGGGGGCCCGGAAACACCATATATTTT. Translating it yields CASRNRGPGNTIYF. Full variable domain (missing parts from reference TRBV19 and TRBJ1-3): DGGITQSPKYLFRKEGQNVTLSCEQNLNHDAMYWYRQDPGQGLRLIYYSQIVNDFQKGDIAEGYSVSREKKESFPLTVTSAQKNPTAFYLCASRNRGPGNTIYFGEGSWLTVV.

This clone came up many times. V and J are TRBV6-1 and TRBJ1-4; D remains ambiguous. The CDR3 consists of 14 residues. The germline V and J ends were trimmed by 2 bases and 10 bases, with 14 bases remaining between them. CDR1 is MNHNS and CDR2 is SASEGT in the germline V gene. This CDR3 is CASSEWEAMGKLFF. CDR3 nucleotides: TGTGCCAGCAGTGAATGGGAGGCTATGGGAAAACTGTTTTTT.

The CDR3 here is CASSRGGAVLEQYF. The CDR3, as DNA: TGTGCCAGTAGCCGCGGGGGCGCGGTACTCGAGCAGTACTTC. J is TRBJ2-7 and V is TRBV2; D might be TRBD2 (7 bases). V lost 9 bases and J lost 6, with 21 bases in between. The CDR3 extends over 14 amino acids. Looked up from germline, CDR1 is SNHLY and CDR2 is FYNNEI. The entire variable domain, with the rest obtained from reference TRBV2 and TRBJ2-7, is as follows: EPEVTQTPSHQVTQMGQEVILRCVPISNHLYFYWYRQILGQKVEFLVSFYNNEISEKSEIFDDQFSVERPDGSNFTLKIRSTKLEDSAMYFCASSRGGAVLEQYFGPGTRLTVT.

On this clone itself: A far larger clone lies a single base away; this is likely a read error. V gene TRBV6-6 combines with J gene TRBJ1-5; no reliable D call. CDR1 MNHNY and CDR2 SVGAGI come from the germline V gene (reference sequence). The CDR3 sequence is 15 residues long. The CDR3 DNA is TGTGCCTGCAGTGCAGGAGTAGATAGCAATCAGCCCCAGCATTTT. Its translation: CACSAGVDSNQPQHF.

This clone was seen a few times. This chain connects TRBV5-6 to TRBJ2-1; 11 bases are a match to TRBD2. The CDR3 extends over 18 amino acids. Germline V gene lookup returns CDR1 SGHDT and CDR2 YYEEEE. V trimming: 2 bases; J trimming: 0 bases; junction bases outside the gene matches: 7. This CDR3 is CASSLASGGLYSYNEQFF. The CDR3 DNA follows: TGTGCCAGCAGCTTAGCTAGCGGGGGGCTTTACTCCTACAATGAGCAGTTCTTC. The variable domain in full, with the rest retrieved from reference TRBV5-6 and TRBJ2-1, is DAGVTQSPTHLIKTRGQQVTLRCSPKSGHDTVSWYQQALGQGPQFIFQYYEEEERQRGNFPDRFSGHQFPNYSSELNVNALLLGDSALYLCASSLASGGLYSYNEQFFGPGTRLTVL.